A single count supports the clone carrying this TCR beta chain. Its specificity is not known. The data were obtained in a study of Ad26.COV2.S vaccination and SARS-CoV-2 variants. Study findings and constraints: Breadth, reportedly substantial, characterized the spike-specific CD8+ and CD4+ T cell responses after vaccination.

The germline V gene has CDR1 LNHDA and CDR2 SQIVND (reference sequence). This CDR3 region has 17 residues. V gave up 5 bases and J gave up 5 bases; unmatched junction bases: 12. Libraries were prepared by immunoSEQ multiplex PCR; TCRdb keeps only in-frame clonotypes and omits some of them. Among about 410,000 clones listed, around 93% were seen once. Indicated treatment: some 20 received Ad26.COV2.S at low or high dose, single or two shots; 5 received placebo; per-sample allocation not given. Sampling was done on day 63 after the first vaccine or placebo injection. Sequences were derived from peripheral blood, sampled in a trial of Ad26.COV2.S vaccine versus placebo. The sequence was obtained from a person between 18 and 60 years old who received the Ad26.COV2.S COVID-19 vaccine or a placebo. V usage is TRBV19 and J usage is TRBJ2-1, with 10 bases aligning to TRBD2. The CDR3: CASSGLAGAHFNNEQFF. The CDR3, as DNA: TGTGCCAGTAGTGGGCTAGCGGGGGCCCACTTCAACAATGAGCAGTTCTTC.